This entry lists 23 T cell receptor beta chains sequenced from one sample in a study of T cell repertoires in cytomegalovirus infection. Using its own MiXCR run on the reads, TCRdb lists one record per CDR3 protein. The sample has some 400,000 distinct CDR3 sequences, about a sixth seen once. Sequencing was performed on PBMCs. These receptor sequences come from a human donor in good health (CMV status not recorded). Some clones in this sample may be carry-over from other donors' samples.

This clonotype was detected a few times. J is TRBJ2-3 and V is TRBV7-9; D not certain. V lost 9 bases to trimming and J lost 4 bases, with 14 bases between them. Germline CDR1 reads SEHNR; CDR2 reads FQNEAQ (reference sequence). The CDR3 is made up of 13 amino acids. The CDR3 here is CASLSDTPDTQYF. CDR3 bases: TGTGCCAGTCTCTCTGACACCCCAGATACGCAGTATTTT.

The chain is built from TRBV10-3 and TRBJ1-2, with D possibly being TRBD1 (5 bases). V was clipped by 3 bases and J by 2 bases, with 13 bases between them. The CDR3 has 15 amino acids. The V gene's germline CDR1 is ENHRY and CDR2 SYGVKD. The CDR3 sequence: CAISDVPGVNYGYTF. The CDR3 DNA sequence: TGTGCCATCAGTGACGTCCCGGGGGTCAACTATGGCTACACCTTC.

This clonotype has a handful of counts. J is TRBJ2-7 and V is TRBV6-1; 7 bases line up with TRBD1. The junction had 9 bases not matched to a gene; V was cut back by 5 bases and J by 2 bases. The CDR3 loop spans 15 amino acids. Looked up from germline, CDR1 is MNHNS and CDR2 is SASEGT. For the CDR3, the DNA is TGTGCCAGCAGTAAACACAGGGGAGCTACCTACGAGCAGTACTTC. It is translated as CASSKHRGATYEQYF.

The rearrangement links TRBV10-3 to TRBJ2-3, with D maybe TRBD2 (6 bases). Germline V gene data show CDR1 as ENHRY and CDR2 as SYGVKD. The V and J ends lost 0 bases and 10 bases respectively, with 8 bases between them. CDR3 length equals 12 residues. CDR3 in DNA: TGTGCCATCAGTGAGTCGACGGGGGCGCAGTATTTT. This translates into CAISESTGAQYF.

V gene TRBV12-3 or TRBV12-4 combines with J gene TRBJ1-1, with 7 positions matching TRBD1. The CDR3 sequence is 15 residues long. V was pared by 6 bases and J by 2 bases, with 9 bases of the junction left unmatched. The DNA for the CDR3 is TGTGCCAGCAGCGAGATGACAGGGACCAACACTGAAGCTTTCTTT. Translating gives CASSEMTGTNTEAFF.

J is TRBJ2-7 and V is TRBV2, with D perhaps matching TRBD1 (5 bases). This CDR3 is built from 13 residues. V lost 6 bases and J lost 5, with 14 bases in between. Germline values: CDR1 SNHLY, CDR2 FYNNEI. The CDR3 protein is CASSADQGHEQYF. The CDR3 DNA follows: TGTGCCAGCAGCGCTGATCAGGGTCACGAGCAGTACTTC.

This clonotype was detected a few times. V usage is TRBV28 and J usage is TRBJ1-1; 7 bases align to TRBD1. Germline V gives CDR1 MDHEN, CDR2 SYDVKM. The ends lost 6 bases at V and 8 bases at J; junction bases unmatched: 9. This CDR3 is 13 amino acids long. The CDR3 is CASRQQGGEEAFF. The CDR3, as DNA: TGTGCCAGCAGACAGCAGGGGGGGGAGGAAGCTTTCTTT.

Ten or more counts support this clonotype. The rearrangement uses TRBV5-1 and TRBJ1-3; D remains ambiguous. With 4 bases removed from V and 8 bases from J, the gap between germline ends came to 19 bases. CDR1 and CDR2 (germline): SGHRS, YFSETQ. This CDR3 region has 15 residues. CDR3 region: CASSPMRVTGDTIYF. In nucleotides, the CDR3 is TGCGCCAGCAGCCCGATGAGGGTCACGGGAGACACCATATATTTT.

This clonotype was picked up many times. This sequence joins TRBV7-8 and TRBJ2-3; the match to TRBD2 covers 9 bases. CDR3 length: 16 residues. Germline CDR1 and CDR2: SGHVS and FQNEAQ. V was pared by 1 base and J by 2 bases, with 4 bases of the junction left unmatched. In DNA, the CDR3 is TGTGCCAGCAGCTTAGATGGGACTAGCTACACAGATACGCAGTATTTT. Protein sequence: CASSLDGTSYTDTQYF.

This clonotype was seen many times. This chain uses TRBV7-2 with TRBJ1-4; no definite D call. Germline V gene sequence: CDR1 SGHTA, CDR2 FQGNSA. Between the trimmed V and J ends, which lost 8 bases and 5 bases, there was a span of 15 bases. The CDR3 covers 14 residues. The CDR3 loop is CASAFGSRNEKLFF. CDR3 DNA: TGTGCCAGCGCCTTCGGCAGCCGAAATGAAAAACTGTTTTTT.

The gene calls are TRBV7-2 and TRBJ2-2; possibly TRBD2 for D (6 bases). Germline loops: CDR1 SGHTA, CDR2 FQGNSA. There are 15 residues in the CDR3. Trimming pared 2 bases from V and 5 bases from J, leaving 12 bases between. The CDR3 DNA reads TGTGCCAGCAGCTTACAGGCGGGGAATACCGGGGAGCTGTTTTTT. This sequence encodes CASSLQAGNTGELFF.

The V and J genes are TRBV12-3 or TRBV12-4 and TRBJ1-2; tentative D call: TRBD1 (5 bases). The CDR3 has 15 amino acids. Trimming took 7 bases from V and 3 from J, leaving 18 bases between them. The CDR3: CASTPALRGDYGYTF. The CDR3, as DNA: TGTGCCAGCACCCCCGCCTTGAGGGGTGACTATGGCTACACCTTC.

This chain joins TRBV20-1 and TRBJ2-4; the match to TRBD2 covers 9 bases. CDR3 length equals 15 residues. CDR1 is DFQATT, CDR2 SNEGSKA, per germline (reference sequence). J gave up 7 bases and V 0 bases, and 7 bases lay outside the gene matches. The CDR3 spells CSARDLRTSDNIQYF. CDR3 sequence (DNA): TGCAGTGCTAGAGATCTAAGGACTAGCGATAACATTCAGTACTTC.

With regard to this clonotype: The junction departs from the called germline gene at one end, perhaps through a read error. V is TRBV19 and J is TRBJ1-2, with no clear D. The CDR3 contains 13 residues. The germline gives CDR1 LNHDA, CDR2 SQIVND (reference sequence). The DNA of the CDR3 is TGTGCCAGTAGTATAATCCCAGGATCTGGCTACGCCTTC. The encoded protein is CASSIIPGSGYAF.

At least ten counts were recorded for this clonotype. The chain recombines TRBV12-3 or TRBV12-4 with TRBJ1-6; a weak D match, TRBD1 (5 bases). The CDR3 is 16 residues long. V lost 6 bases and J lost 7, with 19 bases in between. CDR3 in DNA: TGTGCCAGCAGAGCGGGGACTACATCAGGGAATTCACCCCTCCACTTT. This translates into CASRAGTTSGNSPLHF.

There are many counts of this clonotype. The chain combines TRBV7-6 with TRBJ2-7; 9 bases agree with TRBD1. The germline gives CDR1 SGHVS, CDR2 FNYEAQ. The CDR3 runs 15 residues. The V segment lost 1 base and the J segment 9 bases; nucleotides outside the gene matches: 10. In DNA form, the CDR3 reads TGTGCCAGCAGCTTAGGGGGACCGGGACAGGGAATGCAGTACTTC. Translating gives CASSLGGPGQGMQYF.

The V call is TRBV25-1, the J call TRBJ1-6; D remains unclear. Deletions cut 2 bases from V and 9 bases from J, with 11 bases between. The V gene's germline CDR1 is MGHDK and CDR2 SYGVNS. The CDR3 is made up of 14 amino acids. In DNA, the CDR3 is TGTGCCAGCAGTGAACAGGCCAGTAGTTCACCCCTCCACTTT. Encoded protein: CASSEQASSSPLHF.

The table lists this clonotype with a few counts. The gene calls are TRBV7-2 and TRBJ2-6; D call uncertain. Germline CDR1 reads SGHTA; CDR2 reads FQGNSA. The CDR3 contains 15 residues. Trimming removed 2 bases from V and 0 bases from J, with 5 bases in between. As DNA, the CDR3 is TGTGCCAGCAGCTTAATGGCCTCTGGGGCCAACGTCCTGACTTTC. It codes for CASSLMASGANVLTF.

The V gene is TRBV2, the J gene TRBJ2-7; either TRBD1 or TRBD2 may fit D (5 bases each). The V gene lost 6 bases and the J gene lost 6 bases, with 18 bases spanning the gap. The germline V gene has CDR1 SNHLY and CDR2 FYNNEI. This CDR3 spans 14 amino acids. The CDR3, as DNA: TGTGCCAGCAGGGCCGGGACGGGGACGCGCGAGCAGTACTTC. Residues: CASRAGTGTREQYF.

This clonotype was counted at least ten times. The chain is built from TRBV28 and TRBJ2-7, with 14 positions matching TRBD2. Trimming took 5 bases from V and 5 from J; bases not matched to a gene: 8. The CDR3 runs to 16 residues. CDR1 is MDHEN, CDR2 SYDVKM, per germline. In DNA, the CDR3 is TGTGCCAGCAGTCCCACGGGACTAGCGGGGGTTCACGAGCAGTACTTC. Translation: CASSPTGLAGVHEQYF.

The chain employs TRBV27 and TRBJ1-4; no clear D gene. Germline V gives CDR1 MNHEY, CDR2 SMNVEV (reference sequence). The CDR3 is made up of 15 amino acids. Trimming took off 5 bases at V and 0 bases at J, with 10 bases between the two ends. This CDR3 reads CASSPSGATNEKLFF. The CDR3 DNA is TGTGCCAGCAGTCCGTCAGGCGCAACTAATGAAAAACTGTTTTTT. Combining the CDR3 with reference TRBV27 and TRBJ1-4 gives the whole variable domain EAQVTQNPRYLITVTGKKLTVTCSQNMNHEYMSWYRQDPGLGLRQIYYSMNVEVTDKGDVPEGYKVSRKEKRNFPLILESPSPNQTSLYFCASSPSGATNEKLFFGSGTQLSVL.

This clonotype has just a few counts. The chain uses TRBV20-1 and TRBJ2-3, with D possibly being TRBD2 (6 bases). In germline, CDR1 is DFQATT, CDR2 SNEGSKA (reference sequence). Deletions cut 2 bases from V and 8 bases from J, with 17 bases between. CDR3 length: 14 residues. CDR3 amino acids: CSARPPGVKGTQYF. The CDR3, as DNA: TGCAGTGCTAGACCCCCGGGGGTAAAAGGTACGCAGTATTTT.

This clonotype was recorded a few times. J is TRBJ2-7 and V is TRBV19; D possibly corresponds to TRBD1 (5 bases). V was pared by 6 bases and J by 7 bases, with 22 bases between. The CDR3 contains 15 residues. CDR1 is LNHDA and CDR2 is SQIVND in the germline V gene (reference sequence). For the CDR3, the DNA is TGTGCCAGTAGCCGACCTGGGGCGCAGGCCCTTGAGCAGTACTTC. The encoded protein is CASSRPGAQALEQYF. Using reference TRBV19 and TRBJ2-7 for the parts outside the CDR3, the full variable domain is DGGITQSPKYLFRKEGQNVTLSCEQNLNHDAMYWYRQDPGQGLRLIYYSQIVNDFQKGDIAEGYSVSREKKESFPLTVTSAQKNPTAFYLCASSRPGAQALEQYFGPGTRLTVT.